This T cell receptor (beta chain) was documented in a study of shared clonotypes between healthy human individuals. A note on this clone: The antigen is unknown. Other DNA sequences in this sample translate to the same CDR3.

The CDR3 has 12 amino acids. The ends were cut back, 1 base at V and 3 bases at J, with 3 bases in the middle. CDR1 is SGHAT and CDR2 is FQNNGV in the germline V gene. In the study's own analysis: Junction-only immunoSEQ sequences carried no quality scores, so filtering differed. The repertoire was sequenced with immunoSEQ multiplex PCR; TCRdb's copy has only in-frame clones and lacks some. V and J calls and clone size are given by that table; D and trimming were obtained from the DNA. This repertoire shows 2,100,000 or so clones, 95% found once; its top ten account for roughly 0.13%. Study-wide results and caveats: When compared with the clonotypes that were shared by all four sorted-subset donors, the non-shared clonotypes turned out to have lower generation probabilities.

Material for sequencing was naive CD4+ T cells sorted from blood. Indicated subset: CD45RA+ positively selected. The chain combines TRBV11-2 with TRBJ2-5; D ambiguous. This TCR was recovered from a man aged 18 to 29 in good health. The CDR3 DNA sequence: TGTGCCAGCAGCTTAGTGGAAGAGACCCAGTACTTC. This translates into CASSLVEETQYF.